One and the same sample provided the 22 T cell receptor beta chains below, sequenced in a study of OX40 agonist ivuxolimab in advanced cancers. Measured with immunoSEQ multiplex PCR; TCRdb has only the in-frame clones, and not every one. Of approximately 60,000 clones in the sample, 85% to 95% were seen once. The sequences come from CD4+ or CD8+ T cells sorted from blood, collected in a trial of the OX40 agonist ivuxolimab. Receptors originate from an adult with an advanced solid tumor such as melanoma, head and neck, liver or kidney cancer.

This chain links TRBV27 with TRBJ1-5; 7 bases are shared with TRBD1. Germline V gene data show CDR1 as MNHEY and CDR2 as SMNVEV (reference sequence). V shed 4 bases and J 6 bases; nucleotides not matched to a gene: 3. The CDR3 consists of 13 residues. The DNA for the CDR3 is TGTGCCAGCAGTTCGACAGGGCCTCAGCCCCAGCATTTT. Translated, it gives CASSSTGPQPQHF.

The chain links TRBV4-3 to TRBJ2-5, with a possible D match to TRBD1 (6 bases). The germline V and J ends were trimmed by 1 base and 3 bases, with 12 bases remaining between them. The CDR3 spans 15 residues. Per germline, CDR1 LGHNA and CDR2 YSLEER. The CDR3 reads CASSQARGAEETQYF. DNA for the CDR3: TGCGCCAGCAGCCAAGCCAGGGGCGCCGAAGAGACCCAGTACTTC.

This chain joins TRBV28 and TRBJ2-2; possibly TRBD2 for D (6 bases). In germline, CDR1 is MDHEN, CDR2 SYDVKM. V dropped 3 bases and J dropped 4 bases, with 15 bases sitting between them. CDR3 length equals 16 residues. CDR3 sequence reads: CASSFVGLPTTGELFF. In DNA, the CDR3 is TGTGCCAGCAGTTTTGTGGGACTTCCAACCACCGGGGAGCTGTTTTTT.

The chain recombines TRBV9 with TRBJ1-2; TRBD1 is a possible D gene (5 bases). Between the trimmed V and J ends, which lost 0 bases and 7 bases, there was a span of 13 bases. Germline CDR1 reads SGDLS; CDR2 reads YYNGEE. The CDR3 has 14 amino acids. The CDR3 region has the DNA TGTGCCAGCAGCGTAGCTGGAGGGGCCGGTGGCTACACCTTC. Its translation is CASSVAGGAGGYTF. Variable domain in full (rest from reference TRBV9 and TRBJ1-2): DSGVTQTPKHLITATGQRVTLRCSPRSGDLSVYWYQQSLDQGLQFLIQYYNGEERAKGNILERFSAQQFPDLHSELNLSSLELGDSALYFCASSVAGGAGGYTFGSGTRLTVV.

The chain employs TRBV11-2 and TRBJ2-5; TRBD1 matches at 8 bases. Germline CDR1 and CDR2: SGHAT and FQNNGV. The CDR3 totals 12 residues. Germline trimming cut 7 bases from V and 3 bases from J; bases unmatched to any gene: 1. Written as DNA, the CDR3 is TGTGCCAGCACGGGACAGGAAGAGACCCAGTACTTC. Amino acids: CASTGQEETQYF.

J is TRBJ2-2 and V is TRBV28; 8 positions match TRBD2. The CDR3 contains 15 residues. Germline CDR1 MDHEN, CDR2 SYDVKM. Trimming removed 6 bases from V and 0 bases from J; junction bases left unmatched: 3. CDR3 residues: CASRGTSPNTGELFF. The DNA of the CDR3 is TGTGCCAGCAGGGGGACTAGTCCGAACACCGGGGAGCTGTTTTTT.

The V call is TRBV13, the J call TRBJ1-1, with a weak D call TRBD1 (5 bases). Germline values: CDR1 PRHDT, CDR2 FYEKMQ (reference sequence). V lost 5 bases and J 4 bases, leaving 20 bases between the germline ends. The CDR3 extends over 16 amino acids. In nucleotides, the CDR3 is TGTGCCAGCAGCGCCTCTATCCCGGGACTAGGCACTGAAGCTTTCTTT. It yields the protein CASSASIPGLGTEAFF.

This chain uses TRBV7-8 with TRBJ1-2; no firm D call. Trimming removed 0 bases at V and 3 bases at J, with 11 bases between. The CDR3 loop spans 15 amino acids. Germline CDR1 reads SGHVS; CDR2 reads FQNEAQ. The CDR3 sequence is CASSLAANGDYGYTF. The CDR3 nucleotides are TGTGCCAGCAGCTTAGCGGCTAATGGGGACTATGGCTACACCTTC.

This clone has only one observation. The chain is built from TRBV4-2 and TRBJ2-1, with 10 bases fitting TRBD2. V was pared by 0 bases and J by 15 bases, with 8 bases of the junction left unmatched. In germline, CDR1 is LGHNA, CDR2 YNFKEQ. CDR3 size: 14 residues. CDR3 DNA sequence: TGTGCCAGCAGCCAAGATCCTAGCGGGAGTGTTCCGTTCTTC. Translation gives CASSQDPSGSVPFF.

The chain combines TRBV7-3 with TRBJ2-1; D possibly uses TRBD1 or TRBD2 (5 bases each). The germline V gene has CDR1 SGHTA and CDR2 FQGTGA. Trimming took off 5 bases at V and 5 bases at J, with 10 bases between the two ends. The CDR3 is 13 amino acids. This CDR3 reads CASSEGLNNEQFF. CDR3 coding DNA: TGTGCCAGCAGCGAGGGGTTAAACAATGAGCAGTTCTTC. The whole variable domain, filled in from reference TRBV7-3 and TRBJ2-1, reads GAGVSQTPSNKVTEKGKYVELRCDPISGHTALYWYRQSLGQGPEFLIYFQGTGAADDSGLPNDRFFAVRPEGSVSTLKIQRTERGDSAVYLCASSEGLNNEQFFGPGTRLTVL.

The chain carries TRBV4-3 and TRBJ1-2; no reliable D call. Germline CDR1 reads LGHNA; CDR2 reads YSLEER. V was pared by 2 bases and J by 1 base, with 11 bases between. This CDR3 is 15 amino acids long. The CDR3 region is CASSQSVTYNYGYTF. The CDR3 region has the DNA TGCGCCAGCAGCCAATCGGTGACATATAACTATGGCTACACCTTC.

The gene calls are TRBV28 and TRBJ1-1; D is possibly TRBD1 (5 bases). The CDR3 is 16 residues long. Trimming took 6 bases from V and 0 from J, leaving 17 bases between them. CDR1 and CDR2 from the germline V gene are MDHEN and SYDVKM. The CDR3 nucleotides are TGTGCCAGCAGGATCTGGGGAGGGGATATGAACACTGAAGCTTTCTTT. Amino acids: CASRIWGGDMNTEAFF.

This chain connects TRBV19 to TRBJ1-1; no reliable D call. The V gene lost 5 bases and the J gene lost 1 base, with 5 bases spanning the gap. CDR1 LNHDA and CDR2 SQIVND come from the germline V gene (reference sequence). The CDR3 covers 12 residues. The CDR3 here is CASSRGNTEAFF. The CDR3, as DNA: TGTGCCAGTAGTCGGGGGAACACTGAAGCTTTCTTT.

This clone was detected only once. The rearrangement joins TRBV28 to TRBJ1-5; D call uncertain. CDR3 length: 13 residues. V was cut by 1 base and J by 4 bases, with 5 bases left in between. Per germline, CDR1 MDHEN and CDR2 SYDVKM. The CDR3 region has the DNA TGTGCCAGCAGTTTATATTCAAATCAGCCCCAGCATTTT. This gives the protein CASSLYSNQPQHF.

This chain connects TRBV6-5 to TRBJ2-7; D might be TRBD1 (6 bases). Germline CDR1 reads MNHEY; CDR2 reads SVGAGI. The CDR3 sequence is 14 residues long. V was shortened by 0 bases and J by 6 bases, with 12 bases between the two germline ends. CDR3 loop: CASSYSGRGSEQYF. The DNA for the CDR3 is TGTGCCAGCAGTTACTCAGGCAGGGGATCCGAGCAGTACTTC.

J is TRBJ2-1 and V is TRBV6-6; D not resolved. Germline loops: CDR1 MNHNY, CDR2 SVGAGI (reference sequence). The V and J ends lost 0 bases and 8 bases respectively, with 2 bases between them. CDR3 length: 11 residues. The CDR3 region has the DNA TGTGCCAGCAGTTACTCTCATGAGCAGTTCTTC. This encodes CASSYSHEQFF.

V and J are TRBV28 and TRBJ2-7, with 9 bases matching TRBD1. With 5 bases clipped from V and 3 bases from J, the junction kept 5 bases outside the gene matches. Germline assignment: CDR1 MDHEN and CDR2 SYDVKM. The CDR3 runs to 14 residues. In nucleotides, the CDR3 is TGTGCCAGCAGTATGGGACAGGGCATCTACGAGCAGTACTTC. Its protein is CASSMGQGIYEQYF.

In this sample, this clone turned up many times. V is TRBV19 and J is TRBJ1-2; D is ambiguous. The germline CDR1 and CDR2 sequences are LNHDA and SQIVND (reference sequence). This CDR3 is built from 13 residues. Trimming took 4 bases from V and 3 from J, leaving 9 bases between them. This chain's CDR3 is CASSTGEYYGYTF. DNA for the CDR3: TGTGCCAGTAGTACCGGGGAGTACTATGGCTACACCTTC.

V is TRBV19 and J is TRBJ2-1; D is perhaps TRBD1 (5 bases). Trimming took 7 bases from V and 2 from J, leaving 15 bases between them. Germline CDR1 is LNHDA and CDR2 is SQIVND (reference sequence). CDR3 length: 15 residues. The CDR3 spells CASMGSGSTYNEQFF. CDR3 DNA sequence: TGTGCCAGTATGGGGTCAGGGTCCACCTACAATGAGCAGTTCTTC.

The V gene is TRBV10-3, the J gene TRBJ2-1; no definite D call. V was trimmed by 0 bases and J by 4 bases, leaving 16 bases between them. Per germline, CDR1 ENHRY and CDR2 SYGVKD. The CDR3 is 17 amino acids. In nucleotides, the CDR3 is TGTGCCATCAGTGAGTCGATTAACGAGCTCGAATACAATGAGCAGTTCTTC. It codes for CAISESINELEYNEQFF.

This chain uses TRBV4-1 with TRBJ2-3; TRBD1 matches at 11 bases. Germline-derived CDR1 and CDR2 are MGHRA and YSYEKL. V lost 0 bases, J lost 6 bases, and 5 bases stayed unmatched. This CDR3 has 16 amino acids. The CDR3 loop is CASSQEPDRGLDTQYF. The CDR3 DNA is TGCGCCAGCAGCCAAGAGCCGGACAGGGGGCTGGATACGCAGTATTTT.

The V gene is TRBV13, the J gene TRBJ2-7; D unresolved. Trimming pared 5 bases from V and 2 bases from J, leaving 7 bases between. The CDR3 covers 12 residues. CDR1 PRHDT and CDR2 FYEKMQ come from the germline V gene (reference sequence). The CDR3, as DNA: TGTGCCAGCAGCCCGAAGGCCTACGAGCAGTACTTC. Translating it yields CASSPKAYEQYF.